The present entry profiles one T cell receptor beta chain with its context. The record originates from a study of T cell changes during pregnancy in multiple sclerosis. Profiling relied on immunoSEQ multiplex PCR, and the TCRdb table lists in-frame clones only, not all of them. The sample has around 41,000 clones, around nine tenths seen once. Germline CDR1 reads MDHEN; CDR2 reads SYDVKM. The V end was cut by 4 bases, the J end by 8 bases, with 17 bases between. This CDR3 is 15 amino acids long. The rearrangement joins TRBV28 to TRBJ1-4; unclear D gene. The starting material was CD4+ T cells from peripheral blood mononuclear cells, obtained in the third trimester of pregnancy. The origin of this receptor is a female donor in good health, enrolled as a control in a pregnancy study. As DNA, the CDR3 is TGTGCCAGCAGTTCGCCTCGGGGAGAAGGAGAAAAACTGTTTTTT. It encodes CASSSPRGEGEKLFF.